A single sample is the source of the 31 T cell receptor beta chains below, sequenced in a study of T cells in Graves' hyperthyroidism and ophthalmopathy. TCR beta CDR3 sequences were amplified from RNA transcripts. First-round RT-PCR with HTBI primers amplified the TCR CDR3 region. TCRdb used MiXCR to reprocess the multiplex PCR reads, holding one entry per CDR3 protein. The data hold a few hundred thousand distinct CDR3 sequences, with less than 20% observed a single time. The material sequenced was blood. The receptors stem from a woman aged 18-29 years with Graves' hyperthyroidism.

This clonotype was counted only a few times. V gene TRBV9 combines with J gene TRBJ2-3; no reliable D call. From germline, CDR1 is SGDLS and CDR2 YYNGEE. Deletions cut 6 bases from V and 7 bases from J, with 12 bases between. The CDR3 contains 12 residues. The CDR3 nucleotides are TGTGCCAGCATGGATATGAGTTATACGCAGTATTTT. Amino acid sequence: CASMDMSYTQYF.

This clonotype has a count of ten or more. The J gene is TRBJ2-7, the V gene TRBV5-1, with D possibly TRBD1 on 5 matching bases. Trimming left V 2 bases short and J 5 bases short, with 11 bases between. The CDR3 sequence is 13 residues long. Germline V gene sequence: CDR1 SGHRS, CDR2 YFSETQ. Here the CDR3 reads CASSFQGNDEQYF. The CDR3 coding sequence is TGCGCCAGCAGCTTTCAGGGAAATGACGAGCAGTACTTC.

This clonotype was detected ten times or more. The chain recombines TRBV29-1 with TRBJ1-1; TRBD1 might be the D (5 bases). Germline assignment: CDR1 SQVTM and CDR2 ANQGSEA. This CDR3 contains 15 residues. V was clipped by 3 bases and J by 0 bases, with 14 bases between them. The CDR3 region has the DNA TGCAGCGTTGATGACAGTCCCTTTATGAACACTGAAGCTTTCTTT. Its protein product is CSVDDSPFMNTEAFF. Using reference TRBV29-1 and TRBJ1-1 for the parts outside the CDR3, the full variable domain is SAVISQKPSRDICQRGTSLTIQCQVDSQVTMMFWYRQQPGQSLTLIATANQGSEATYESGFVIDKFPISRPNLTFSTLTVSNMSPEDSSIYLCSVDDSPFMNTEAFFGQGTRLTVV.

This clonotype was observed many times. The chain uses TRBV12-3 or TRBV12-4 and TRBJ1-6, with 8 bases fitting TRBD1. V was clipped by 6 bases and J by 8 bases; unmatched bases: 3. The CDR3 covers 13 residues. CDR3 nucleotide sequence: TGTGCCAGCAGAGACAGGGGTGATTCACCCCTCCACTTT. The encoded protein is CASRDRGDSPLHF.

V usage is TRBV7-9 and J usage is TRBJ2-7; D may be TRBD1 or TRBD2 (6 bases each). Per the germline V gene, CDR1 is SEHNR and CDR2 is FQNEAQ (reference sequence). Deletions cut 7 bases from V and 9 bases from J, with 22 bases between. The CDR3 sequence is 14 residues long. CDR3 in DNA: TGTGCCAGCACCGCAGGATCGGGGGCCACGGGGCAGTACTTC. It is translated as CASTAGSGATGQYF.

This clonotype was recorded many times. The CDR3 region has the DNA TGTGCCAGCAGCTTACAACAGGGCTATGAAAAACTGTTTTTT. Encoded protein: CASSLQQGYEKLFF. The chain carries TRBV28 and TRBJ1-4, with D possibly matching TRBD1 (6 bases). The CDR3 spans 14 residues. The V end was cut by 6 bases, the J end by 6 bases, with 14 bases between. Germline assignment: CDR1 MDHEN and CDR2 SYDVKM.

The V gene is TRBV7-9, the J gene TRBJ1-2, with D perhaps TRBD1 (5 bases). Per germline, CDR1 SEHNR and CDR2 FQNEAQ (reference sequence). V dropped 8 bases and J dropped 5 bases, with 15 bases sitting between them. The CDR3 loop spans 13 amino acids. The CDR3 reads CASLRGDPYGYTF. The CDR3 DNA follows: TGTGCCAGCCTTCGGGGGGATCCGTATGGCTACACCTTC.

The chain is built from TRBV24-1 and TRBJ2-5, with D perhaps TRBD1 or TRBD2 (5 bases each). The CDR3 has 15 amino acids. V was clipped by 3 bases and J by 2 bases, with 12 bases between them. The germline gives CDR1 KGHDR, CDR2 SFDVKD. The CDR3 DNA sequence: TGTGCCACCAGTGATCCGGGACGGAAACAAGAGACCCAGTACTTC. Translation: CATSDPGRKQETQYF.

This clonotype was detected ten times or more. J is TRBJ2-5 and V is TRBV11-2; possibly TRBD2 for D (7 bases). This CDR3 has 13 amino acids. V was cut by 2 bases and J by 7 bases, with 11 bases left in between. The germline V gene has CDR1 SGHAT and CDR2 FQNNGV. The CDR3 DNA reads TGTGCCAGCAGCTTAAGGGGGGGATGGACCCAGTACTTC. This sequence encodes CASSLRGGWTQYF.

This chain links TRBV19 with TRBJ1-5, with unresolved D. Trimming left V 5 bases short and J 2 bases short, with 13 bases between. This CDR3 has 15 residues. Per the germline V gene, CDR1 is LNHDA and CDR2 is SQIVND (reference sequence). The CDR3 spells CASSLGLTGNQPQHF. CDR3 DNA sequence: TGTGCCAGTAGTTTAGGCCTTACGGGCAATCAGCCCCAGCATTTT.

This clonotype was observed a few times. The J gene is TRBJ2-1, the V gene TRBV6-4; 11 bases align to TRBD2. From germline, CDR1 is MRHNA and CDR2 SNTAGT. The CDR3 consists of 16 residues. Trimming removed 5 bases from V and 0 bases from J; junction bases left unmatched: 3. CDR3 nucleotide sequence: TGTGCCAGCAGTACTAGCGGGGGCCTCTCCTACAATGAGCAGTTCTTC. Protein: CASSTSGGLSYNEQFF.

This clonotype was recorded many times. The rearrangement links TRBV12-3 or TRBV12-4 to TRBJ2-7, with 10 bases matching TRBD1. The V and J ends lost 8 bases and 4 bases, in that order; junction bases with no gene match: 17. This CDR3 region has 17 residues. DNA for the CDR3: TGTGCCAGCGGAATACCGATGGGGGGACAGGGGAGATACGAGCAGTACTTC. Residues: CASGIPMGGQGRYEQYF.

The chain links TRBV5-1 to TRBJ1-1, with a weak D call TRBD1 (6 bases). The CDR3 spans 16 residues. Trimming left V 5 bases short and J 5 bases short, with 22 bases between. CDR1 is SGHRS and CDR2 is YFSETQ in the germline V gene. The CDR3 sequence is CASSPIASGAGTEAFF. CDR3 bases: TGCGCCAGCAGTCCGATCGCTTCAGGGGCAGGAACTGAAGCTTTCTTT.

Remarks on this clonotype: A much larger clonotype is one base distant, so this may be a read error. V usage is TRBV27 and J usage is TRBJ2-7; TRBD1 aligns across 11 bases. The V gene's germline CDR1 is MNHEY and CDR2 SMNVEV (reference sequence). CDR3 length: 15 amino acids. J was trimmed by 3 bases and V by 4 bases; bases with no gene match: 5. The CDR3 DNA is TGTGCCAGCAGTTCACCGGGACAGGGGGACTACGAGCAGTACTTC. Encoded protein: CASSSPGQGDYEQYF.

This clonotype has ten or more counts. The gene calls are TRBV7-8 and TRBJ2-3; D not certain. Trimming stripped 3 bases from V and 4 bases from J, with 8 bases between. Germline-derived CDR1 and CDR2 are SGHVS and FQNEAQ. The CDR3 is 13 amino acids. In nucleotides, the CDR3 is TGTGCCAGCAGCTTCGGTAGGGCAGATACGCAGTATTTT. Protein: CASSFGRADTQYF.

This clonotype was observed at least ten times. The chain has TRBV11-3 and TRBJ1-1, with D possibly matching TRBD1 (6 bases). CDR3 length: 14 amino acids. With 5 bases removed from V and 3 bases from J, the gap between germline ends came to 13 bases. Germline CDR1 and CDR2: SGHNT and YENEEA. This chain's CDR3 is CASSRLQGDTEAFF. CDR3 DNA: TGTGCCAGCAGCCGGCTACAGGGAGACACTGAAGCTTTCTTT.

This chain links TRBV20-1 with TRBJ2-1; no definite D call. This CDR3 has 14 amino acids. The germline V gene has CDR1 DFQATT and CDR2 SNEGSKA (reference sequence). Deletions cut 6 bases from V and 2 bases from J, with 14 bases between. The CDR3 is CSAYSTSPYNEQFF. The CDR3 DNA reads TGCAGTGCCTACTCTACCTCCCCCTACAATGAGCAGTTCTTC.

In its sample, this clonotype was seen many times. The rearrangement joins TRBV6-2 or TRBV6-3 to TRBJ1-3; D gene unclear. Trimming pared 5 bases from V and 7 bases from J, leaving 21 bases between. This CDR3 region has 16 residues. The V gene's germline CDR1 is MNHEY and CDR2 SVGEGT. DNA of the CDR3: TGTGCCAGCAGTGCCATTCGGGTCTCCTTCGGTAACACCATATATTTT. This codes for CASSAIRVSFGNTIYF.

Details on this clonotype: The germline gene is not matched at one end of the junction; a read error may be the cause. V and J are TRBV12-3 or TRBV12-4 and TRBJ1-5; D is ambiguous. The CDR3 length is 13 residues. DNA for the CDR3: TGTGCCGGCAGTTTAGGGCGCAATCAGCCCCAGCATTTT. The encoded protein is CAGSLGRNQPQHF.

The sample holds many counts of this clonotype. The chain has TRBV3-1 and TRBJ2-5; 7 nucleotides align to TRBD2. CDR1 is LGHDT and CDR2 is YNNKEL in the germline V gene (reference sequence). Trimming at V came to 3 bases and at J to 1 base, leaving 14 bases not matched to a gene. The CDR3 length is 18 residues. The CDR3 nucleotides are TGTGCCAGCAGCCATTACGCGGGAGAGGGCCTCACCCAAGAGACCCAGTACTTC. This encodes CASSHYAGEGLTQETQYF.

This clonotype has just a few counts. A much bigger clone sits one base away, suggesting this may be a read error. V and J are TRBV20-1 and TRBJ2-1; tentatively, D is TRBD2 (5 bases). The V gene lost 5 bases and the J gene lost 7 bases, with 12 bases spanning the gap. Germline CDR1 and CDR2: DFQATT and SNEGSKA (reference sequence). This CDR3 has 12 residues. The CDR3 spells CSAGITGNEQFF. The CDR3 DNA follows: TGCAGTGCTGGAATTACGGGGAATGAGCAGTTCTTC.

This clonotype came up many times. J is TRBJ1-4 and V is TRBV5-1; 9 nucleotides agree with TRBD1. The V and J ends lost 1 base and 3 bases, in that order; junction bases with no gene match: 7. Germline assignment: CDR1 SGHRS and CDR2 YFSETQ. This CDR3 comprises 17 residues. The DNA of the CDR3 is TGCGCCAGCAGCTTGACTACTTACAGGGGGCCTAATGAAAAACTGTTTTTT. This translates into CASSLTTYRGPNEKLFF.

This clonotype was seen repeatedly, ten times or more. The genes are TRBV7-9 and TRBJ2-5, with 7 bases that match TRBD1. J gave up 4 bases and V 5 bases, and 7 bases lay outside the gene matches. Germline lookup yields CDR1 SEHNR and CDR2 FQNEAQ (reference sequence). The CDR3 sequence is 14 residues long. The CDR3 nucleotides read TGTGCCAGCAGCGGGTCAGGGGGTCGAGAGACCCAGTACTTC. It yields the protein CASSGSGGRETQYF.

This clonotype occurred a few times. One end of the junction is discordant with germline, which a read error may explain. The CDR3 DNA is TGTGCTAGCAGTCTGGGGTTAAGGGGCGAGCAGTACTTC. Amino acid sequence: CASSLGLRGEQYF. This chain links TRBV6-1 with TRBJ2-7, with D possibly being TRBD1 (5 bases). This CDR3 region has 13 residues. Germline V gene sequence: CDR1 MNHNS, CDR2 SASEGT.

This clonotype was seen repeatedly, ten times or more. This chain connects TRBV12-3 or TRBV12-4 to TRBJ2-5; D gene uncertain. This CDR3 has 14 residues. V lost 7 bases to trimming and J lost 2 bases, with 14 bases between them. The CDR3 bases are TGTGCCAGCACCGACCGGAGAATTCAAGAGACCCAGTACTTC. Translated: CASTDRRIQETQYF.

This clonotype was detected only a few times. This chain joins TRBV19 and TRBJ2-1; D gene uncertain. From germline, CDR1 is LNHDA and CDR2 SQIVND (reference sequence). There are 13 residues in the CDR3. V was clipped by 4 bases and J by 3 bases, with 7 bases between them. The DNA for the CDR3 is TGTGCCAGTAGTAAATCAATCTACAATGAGCAGTTCTTC. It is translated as CASSKSIYNEQFF.

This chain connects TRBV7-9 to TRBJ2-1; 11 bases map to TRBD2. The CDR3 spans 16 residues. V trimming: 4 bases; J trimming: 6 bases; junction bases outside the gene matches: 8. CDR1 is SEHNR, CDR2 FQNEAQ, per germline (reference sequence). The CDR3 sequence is CASSSRLAGTINEQFF. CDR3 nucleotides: TGTGCCAGCAGCTCGAGACTAGCGGGAACCATCAATGAGCAGTTCTTC.

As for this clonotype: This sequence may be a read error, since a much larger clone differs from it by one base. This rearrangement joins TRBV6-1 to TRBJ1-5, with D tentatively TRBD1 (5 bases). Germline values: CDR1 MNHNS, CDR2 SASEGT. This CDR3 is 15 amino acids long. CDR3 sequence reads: CAGRPPGLSNQPQHF. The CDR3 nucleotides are TGCGCCGGCAGACCCCCGGGACTGTCGAATCAGCCCCAGCATTTT.

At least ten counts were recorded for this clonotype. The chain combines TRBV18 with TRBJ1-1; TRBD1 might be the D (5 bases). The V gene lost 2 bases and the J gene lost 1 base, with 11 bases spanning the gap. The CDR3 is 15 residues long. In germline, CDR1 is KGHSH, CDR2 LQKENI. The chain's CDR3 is CASSPGLGENTEAFF. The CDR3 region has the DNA TGTGCCAGCTCACCAGGTTTAGGGGAGAACACTGAAGCTTTCTTT. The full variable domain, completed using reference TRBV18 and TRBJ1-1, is NAGVMQNPRHLVRRRGQEARLRCSPMKGHSHVYWYRQLPEEGLKFMVYLQKENIIDESGMPKERFSAEFPKEGPSILRIQQVVRGDSAAYFCASSPGLGENTEAFFGQGTRLTVV.

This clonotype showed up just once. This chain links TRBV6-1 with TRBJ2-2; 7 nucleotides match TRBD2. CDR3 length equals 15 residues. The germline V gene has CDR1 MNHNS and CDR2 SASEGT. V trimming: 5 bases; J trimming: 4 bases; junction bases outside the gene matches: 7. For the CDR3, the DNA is TGTGCCAGCAGTACCCCGGGGGGTGTCACCGGGGAGCTGTTTTTT. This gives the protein CASSTPGGVTGELFF.

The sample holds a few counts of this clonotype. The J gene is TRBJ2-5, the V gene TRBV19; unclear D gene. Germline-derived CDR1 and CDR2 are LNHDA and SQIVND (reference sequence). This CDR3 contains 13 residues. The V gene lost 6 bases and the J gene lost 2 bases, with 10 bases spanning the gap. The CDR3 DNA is TGTGCCAGTAGGCCGACCCTTCAAGAGACCCAGTACTTC. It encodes CASRPTLQETQYF.